The source of this TCR beta chain is a study of T-cell reconstitution after alpha-beta-depleted transplantation in children (dated by TCRdb to between 2015 and 2016). As for the study more broadly: Using TCR repertoire profiling, the study quantitatively followed how T-cell immune reconstitution unfolded in children after TCRalphabeta/CD19-depleted allogeneic hematopoietic cell transplantation.

Trimming at the junction amounts to 2 bases on V and 5 bases on J, and the germline ends lie 14 bases apart. Looking up the germline V gene yields CDR1 SGHRS and CDR2 YFSETQ. The CDR3 holds 14 amino acids from the cysteine to the phenylalanine. Only the CDR3 DNA is retained, 42 bases long and in frame from the first base. Explained via the paper, the treatment or condition label denotes: allogeneic hematopoietic cell transplantation with graft depleted of TCRalphabeta T cells and CD19 B cells. The children who served as transplant recipients had been given grafts of TCRalphabeta/CD19-depleted allogeneic hematopoietic cells. The paper's findings and limits, for the study overall: Over the following months the frequencies of hyperexpanded clones went down, and after one year T-cell counts and TCRbeta diversity were mostly credited to newly produced T cells. The apparently early alphabetaT-cell count recovery about two months after transplant was reportedly dependent on only several hundred rapidly expanded clones derived from non-depleted graft cells. The high TCRbeta diversity at day 60 in some patients was ascribed to recipient T cells and intrathymic progenitors that had survived conditioning.

In regard to this clonotype: Its cognate antigen has yet to be identified. No qualities accompany the bases; no much larger clone lies one base away.

The library was obtained by PCR. The instrument was an Illumina HiSeq 2500. Molecular barcoding was employed in the preparation of TCR libraries, with unique molecular identifiers being used to normalize TCRbeta repertoire quantification. TCRdb itself trimmed the public reads at Q25 with fastp, ran MiXCR and retained productive beta chains. Rows are combined by CDR3 protein, so each entry shows the most common genes and DNA. This sample lists around 580,000 distinct CDR3 sequences; 27% were detected once. Together, the top ten hold under 45% of the sample. Sequenced here: PBMCs, sampled before TCRalphabeta/CD19-depleted stem cell transplant. The sequence is built from TRBV5-1 and TRBJ2-7; the best D guess is TRBD1, with 6 bases matching. The sequence was obtained from a boy younger than two with Wiskott-Aldrich syndrome, due to receive a stem cell transplant. The DNA is as follows: TGCGCCAGCAGCTTTGTAGGGGGATCCAACGAGCAGTACTTC. The translation is CASSFVGGSNEQYF. Reference TRBV5-1 and TRBJ2-7 proteins supply the regions before and after the CDR3; the full variable domain is: KAGVTQTPRYLIKTRGQQVTLSCSPISGHRSVSWYQQTPGQGLQFLFEYFSETQRNKGNFPGRFSGRQFSNSRSEMNVSTLELGDSALYLCASSFVGGSNEQYFGPGTRLTVT.